This T cell receptor (beta chain) was identified in a study of cytomegalovirus exposure and HLA in healthy donors. The CDR3 extends over 14 amino acids. Germline CDR1 reads SGHAT; CDR2 reads FQDESV (reference sequence). V lost 5 bases to trimming and J lost 8 bases; unmatched junction nucleotides: 10. Vbeta (60) and Jbeta (13) primers were used in the PCR. The data were produced by immunoSEQ multiplex PCR, yet TCRdb's version contains in-frame clones alone and is incomplete. Here the sample spans 150,000 to 200,000 clones, roughly 79% being singletons. The clonotype comes from a woman aged 40 to 50 in good health and CMV-seronegative. Sequenced material: PBMCs. The chain recombines TRBV11-1 with TRBJ1-1; 8 bases agree with TRBD1. DNA of the CDR3: TGTGCCAGCAGCCCACAGGGGGTACTTCGAGAAGCTTTCTTT. Protein sequence: CASSPQGVLREAFF.